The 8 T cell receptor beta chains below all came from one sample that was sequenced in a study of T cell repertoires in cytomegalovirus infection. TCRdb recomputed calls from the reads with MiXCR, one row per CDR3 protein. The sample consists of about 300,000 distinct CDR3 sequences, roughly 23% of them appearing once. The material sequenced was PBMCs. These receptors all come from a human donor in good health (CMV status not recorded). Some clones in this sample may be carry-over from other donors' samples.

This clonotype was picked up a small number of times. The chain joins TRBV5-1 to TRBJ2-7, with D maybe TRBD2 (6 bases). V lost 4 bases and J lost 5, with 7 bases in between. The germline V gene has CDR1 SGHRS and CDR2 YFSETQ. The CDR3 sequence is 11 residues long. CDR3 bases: TGCGCCAGCAGCACTAGCAACGAGCAGTACTTC. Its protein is CASSTSNEQYF.

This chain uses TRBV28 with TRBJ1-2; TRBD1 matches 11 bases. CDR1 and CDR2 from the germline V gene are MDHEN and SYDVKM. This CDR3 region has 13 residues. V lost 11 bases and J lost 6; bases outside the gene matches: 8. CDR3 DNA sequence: TGTGCCTACGGACAGGGGGCGTGGAATGGCTACACCTTC. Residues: CAYGQGAWNGYTF.

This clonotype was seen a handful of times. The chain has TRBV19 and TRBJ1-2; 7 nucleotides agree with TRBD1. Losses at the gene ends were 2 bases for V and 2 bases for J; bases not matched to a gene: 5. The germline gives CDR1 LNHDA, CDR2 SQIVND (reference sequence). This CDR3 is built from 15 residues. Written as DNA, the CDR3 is TGTGCCAGTAGTATACGGACAGGTGGGAACTATGGCTACACCTTC. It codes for CASSIRTGGNYGYTF. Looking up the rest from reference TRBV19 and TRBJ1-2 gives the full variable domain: DGGITQSPKYLFRKEGQNVTLSCEQNLNHDAMYWYRQDPGQGLRLIYYSQIVNDFQKGDIAEGYSVSREKKESFPLTVTSAQKNPTAFYLCASSIRTGGNYGYTFGSGTRLTVV.

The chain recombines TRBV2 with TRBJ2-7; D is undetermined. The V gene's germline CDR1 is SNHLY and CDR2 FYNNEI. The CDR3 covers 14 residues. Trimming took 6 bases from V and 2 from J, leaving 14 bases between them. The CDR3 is CASRADVGTYEQYF. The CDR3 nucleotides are TGTGCCAGCAGGGCGGACGTAGGAACCTACGAGCAGTACTTC.

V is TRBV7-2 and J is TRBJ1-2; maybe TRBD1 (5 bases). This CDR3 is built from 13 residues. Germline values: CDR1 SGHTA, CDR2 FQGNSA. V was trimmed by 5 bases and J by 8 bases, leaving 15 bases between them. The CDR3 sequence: CASSPQGAEGYTF. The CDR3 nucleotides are TGTGCCAGCAGCCCACAAGGGGCTGAAGGCTACACCTTC.

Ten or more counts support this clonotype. The CDR3 nucleotides read TGCAGCGTTGAAGGACTTGTCGATCATAACTATGGCTACACCTTC. Amino acid sequence: CSVEGLVDHNYGYTF. V is TRBV29-1 and J is TRBJ1-2, with unresolved D. V was clipped by 1 base and J by 1 base, with 13 bases between them. This CDR3 comprises 15 residues. CDR1 and CDR2 (germline): SQVTM, ANQGSEA.

In nucleotides, the CDR3 is TGTGCCAGCTCACCAGATTACTCTGGGGCCAACGTCCTGACTTTC. Translating it yields CASSPDYSGANVLTF. The V and J genes are TRBV18 and TRBJ2-6; D gene ambiguous. The CDR3 runs 15 residues. CDR1 is KGHSH, CDR2 LQKENI, per germline. V lost 2 bases to trimming and J lost 0 bases, with 5 bases between them.

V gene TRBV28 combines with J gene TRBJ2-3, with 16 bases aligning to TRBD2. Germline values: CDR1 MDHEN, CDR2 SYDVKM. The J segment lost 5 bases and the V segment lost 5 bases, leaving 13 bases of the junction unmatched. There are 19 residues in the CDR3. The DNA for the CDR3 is TGTGCCAGCAGTCCGGGACTAGCGGGAGGGCACAATTCGGGAGATACGCAGTATTTT. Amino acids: CASSPGLAGGHNSGDTQYF.